A single sample is the source of the 5 T cell receptor beta chains below, sequenced in a study of blood T cells in healthy people across ages. Next came a second PCR, run for about 7 to 12 cycles, which used a sample-barcoded 5' primer along with a J-beta primer mix. TCRdb used MiXCR to reprocess the 5' RACE reads, holding one entry per CDR3 protein. The repertoire holds 1.8 million or so distinct CDR3 sequences, around 42% seen once, with roughly 23% in the top ten. The specimen sequenced was blood. These receptors all stem from a human donor in good health.

The chain is built from TRBV20-1 and TRBJ2-5, with 13 positions matching TRBD2. The CDR3 contains 18 residues. J gave up 2 bases and V 6 bases, and 15 bases lay outside the gene matches. The germline V gene has CDR1 DFQATT and CDR2 SNEGSKA (reference sequence). The chain's CDR3 is CSATGSLETSGGQETQYF. CDR3 nucleotide sequence: TGCAGTGCGACCGGGTCACTAGAGACTAGCGGGGGGCAAGAGACCCAGTACTTC.

This clonotype has more than one count but fewer than ten. V and J are TRBV20-1 and TRBJ1-2; TRBD1 is a possible D gene (6 bases). The CDR3 is 13 amino acids. Trimming removed 7 bases from V and 6 bases from J, with 18 bases in between. In germline, CDR1 is DFQATT, CDR2 SNEGSKA (reference sequence). This chain's CDR3 is CSVLGGQGDGYTF. DNA of the CDR3: TGCAGTGTCCTGGGGGGGCAGGGTGATGGCTACACCTTC.

This chain connects TRBV20-1 to TRBJ2-4, with D tentatively TRBD1 (6 bases). There are 16 residues in the CDR3. The germline V gene has CDR1 DFQATT and CDR2 SNEGSKA (reference sequence). V was cut by 0 bases and J by 1 base, with 13 bases left in between. The CDR3 reads CSARDSAGAAKNIQYF. In nucleotides, the CDR3 is TGCAGTGCTAGAGATTCGGCAGGGGCGGCCAAAAACATTCAGTACTTC.

The V gene is TRBV7-2, the J gene TRBJ1-1; tentatively, D is TRBD1 (6 bases). Trimming removed 5 bases from V and 0 bases from J, with 19 bases in between. The length of the CDR3 is 17 residues. Germline lookup yields CDR1 SGHTA and CDR2 FQGNSA. This CDR3 is CASSPRGGGNMNTEAFF. The DNA of the CDR3 is TGTGCCAGCAGCCCGAGGGGGGGAGGTAACATGAACACTGAAGCTTTCTTT.

CDR3: CASGLALGGYSYNEQFF. CDR3 in DNA: TGTGCTAGTGGTTTGGCCTTAGGGGGATACTCCTACAATGAGCAGTTCTTC. The J gene is TRBJ2-1, the V gene TRBV12-5; TRBD1 might be the D (6 bases). Germline V gene lookup returns CDR1 LGHNT and CDR2 FRNRAP. V was cut by 1 base and J by 0 bases, with 13 bases left in between. This CDR3 has 17 residues. Combining the CDR3 with reference TRBV12-5 and TRBJ2-1 gives the whole variable domain DARVTQTPRHKVTEMGQEVTMRCQPILGHNTVFWYRQTMMQGLELLAYFRNRAPLDDSGMPKDRFSAEMPDATLATLKIQPSEPRDSAVYFCASGLALGGYSYNEQFFGPGTRLTVL.